The clone carrying this T cell receptor beta chain was seen once. Germline V lookup: CDR1 MDHEN, CDR2 SYDVKM. The CDR3 runs 14 residues. V was clipped by 7 bases and J by 7 bases; unmatched bases: 9. The sample belongs to a study of T cell changes during pregnancy in multiple sclerosis. TCRdb keeps only in-frame clones here, not all; method: immunoSEQ multiplex PCR. Among tens of thousands of clones listed, approximately 92% were seen once. The chain joins TRBV28 to TRBJ1-4; 7 bases agree with TRBD1. Sequencing was performed on peripheral blood, taken in the second trimester of pregnancy. The source is a female donor in good health, enrolled as a control in a pregnancy study. The CDR3 DNA reads TGTGCCAGCACTGATTACGGGACAGTTGAAAAACTGTTTTTT. Its translation is CASTDYGTVEKLFF.